These T cell receptor beta chains were read from a single sample in a study of cytomegalovirus exposure and HLA in healthy donors. Measured with immunoSEQ multiplex PCR; TCRdb has only the in-frame clones, and not every one. The sample consists of about 160,000 clones, roughly 80% of them appearing once. The sequenced material came from PBMCs. These receptors were obtained from a human donor in good health. CDR3s leave out the opening cysteine and the closing phenylalanine or tryptophan. Fields, in order: CDR3 protein, V gene, J gene.

CDR3aa: ASSEGQYYEQY
v_gene: TRBV6-1
j_gene: TRBJ2-7

CDR3aa: ASSIGGGRHTEAF
v_gene: TRBV19
j_gene: TRBJ1-1

CDR3aa: ASSSTGVDYGYT
v_gene: TRBV7-2
j_gene: TRBJ1-2

CDR3aa: ASSYSSGDTQY
v_gene: TRBV6-6
j_gene: TRBJ2-3

CDR3aa: ASSLQSGETQY
v_gene: TRBV4-3
j_gene: TRBJ2-5

CDR3aa: ASSLEGANYNEQF
v_gene: TRBV11-2
j_gene: TRBJ2-1

CDR3aa: ASSWDSGNEQF
v_gene: TRBV5-6
j_gene: TRBJ2-1

CDR3aa: ASSMREEQF
v_gene: TRBV11-3
j_gene: TRBJ2-1

CDR3aa: ASSLSWLGAYGYT
v_gene: TRBV28
j_gene: TRBJ1-2

CDR3aa: ASSEARALYNEQF
v_gene: TRBV6-1
j_gene: TRBJ2-1

CDR3aa: ASSLDRGRRNEQY
v_gene: TRBV5-1
j_gene: TRBJ2-7

CDR3aa: ASSFGGRTDTQY
v_gene: TRBV5-1
j_gene: TRBJ2-3

CDR3aa: ASSRGYQPQH
v_gene: TRBV5-6
j_gene: TRBJ1-5

CDR3aa: ASSEDWTNTGELF
v_gene: TRBV2
j_gene: TRBJ2-2

CDR3aa: ASSLRGQGYEQY
v_gene: TRBV5-1
j_gene: TRBJ2-7

CDR3aa: AIADRGREQY
v_gene: TRBV10-3
j_gene: TRBJ2-7

CDR3aa: ASSPDPGVDNEQF
v_gene: TRBV4-1
j_gene: TRBJ2-1

CDR3aa: ASSLGLAGVNEQF
v_gene: TRBV5-6
j_gene: TRBJ2-1

CDR3aa: ASSQVSGGYSYEQY
v_gene: TRBV4-2
j_gene: TRBJ2-7

CDR3aa: ASSLQGTEAF
v_gene: TRBV5-1
j_gene: TRBJ1-1

CDR3aa: ASSLTSGVSEQF
v_gene: TRBV11-2
j_gene: TRBJ2-1

CDR3aa: ASSLLGGGNTGELF
v_gene: TRBV7-2
j_gene: TRBJ2-2

CDR3aa: ASSHTGDSPLH
v_gene: TRBV27
j_gene: TRBJ1-6

CDR3aa: ASSGGLAQHSDTQY
v_gene: TRBV5-1
j_gene: TRBJ2-3

CDR3aa: ASSRSQGYTEAF
v_gene: TRBV7-9
j_gene: TRBJ1-1

CDR3aa: ASSGLGAGEGQETQY
v_gene: TRBV5-4
j_gene: TRBJ2-5

CDR3aa: ASSQGADYGYT
v_gene: TRBV7-2
j_gene: TRBJ1-2

CDR3aa: ASGKGLYSYNEQF
v_gene: TRBV7-2
j_gene: TRBJ2-1

CDR3aa: ASSERIGQADTQY
v_gene: TRBV25-1
j_gene: TRBJ2-3

CDR3aa: AISGGQSTDTQY
v_gene: TRBV10-3
j_gene: TRBJ2-3

CDR3aa: ASSFGQGNWYEQY
v_gene: TRBV7-8
j_gene: TRBJ2-7

CDR3aa: ASSQGGSQITQY
v_gene: TRBV4-2
j_gene: TRBJ2-3

CDR3aa: ASSFVAGFNEQF
v_gene: TRBV27
j_gene: TRBJ2-1

CDR3aa: ASSHAGGTGNTIY
v_gene: TRBV14
j_gene: TRBJ1-3